Listed here are 10 T cell receptor beta chains from one sample, sequenced in a study of T cell changes during pregnancy in multiple sclerosis. TCRdb's copy holds only in-frame clones and misses some; the assay was immunoSEQ multiplex PCR. The sample contains approximately 69,000 clones, 85% to 95% of which appear only once. The sample here was peripheral blood, taken in the second trimester of pregnancy. The origin of the receptors is a female donor in good health, enrolled as a control in a pregnancy study.

This sequence joins TRBV9 and TRBJ2-3; 7 bases agree with TRBD2. The germline gives CDR1 SGDLS, CDR2 YYNGEE. CDR3 length: 14 residues. Losses at the gene ends were 2 bases for V and 5 bases for J; bases not matched to a gene: 5. The CDR3 loop is CASSVSGREDTQYF. DNA for the CDR3: TGTGCCAGCAGCGTGTCGGGGAGGGAAGATACGCAGTATTTT.

This clone has only one observation. The chain joins TRBV4-3 to TRBJ2-1; D perhaps matches TRBD1 (6 bases). Germline CDR1 and CDR2: LGHNA and YSLEER. V lost 0 bases, J lost 6 bases, and 9 bases lay in between. The CDR3 spans 14 residues. CDR3 DNA sequence: TGCGCCAGCAGCCAAGATCCAGGGGTCAATGAGCAGTTCTTC. Its translation is CASSQDPGVNEQFF.

The chain joins TRBV29-1 to TRBJ2-7; a weak D match, TRBD2 (5 bases). The V end lost 2 bases, the J end lost 3 bases, and 8 bases lay between the germline ends. The CDR3 is made up of 12 amino acids. The germline gives CDR1 SQVTM, CDR2 ANQGSEA. The CDR3 region is CSVERDGYEQYF. CDR3 bases: TGCAGCGTTGAACGGGATGGCTACGAGCAGTACTTC.

The chain couples TRBV27 to TRBJ1-2, with D unresolved. Between the trimmed V and J ends, which lost 4 bases and 4 bases, there was a span of 13 bases. This CDR3 comprises 14 residues. Germline V gene data show CDR1 as MNHEY and CDR2 as SMNVEV (reference sequence). CDR3 nucleotides: TGTGCCAGCAGTTCTTTTGGCGGCTCCTATGGCTACACCTTC. As protein: CASSSFGGSYGYTF.

The chain joins TRBV6-5 to TRBJ1-5; D possibly corresponds to TRBD1 (5 bases). Germline values: CDR1 MNHEY, CDR2 SVGAGI. V lost 8 bases to trimming and J lost 5 bases, with 10 bases between them. CDR3 length: 12 residues. The CDR3 DNA sequence: TGTGCCAGCGGGGCGACCCATCAGCCCCAGCATTTT. Translated, it gives CASGATHQPQHF.

The CDR3 DNA reads as TGTGCCAGTAGTATATACAGGGGCTCTGGAAACACCATATATTTT. It yields the protein CASSIYRGSGNTIYF. This chain connects TRBV19 to TRBJ1-3; 7 nucleotides line up with TRBD1. V shed 2 bases, J shed 0 bases, and the junction held 1 base outside the gene matches. Germline values: CDR1 LNHDA, CDR2 SQIVND (reference sequence). CDR3 length: 15 amino acids.

This chain links TRBV4-2 with TRBJ2-5; 7 positions match TRBD2. V lost 4 bases, J lost 5 bases, and 7 bases stayed unmatched. This CDR3 spans 14 amino acids. Germline loops: CDR1 LGHNA, CDR2 YNFKEQ. Written as DNA, the CDR3 is TGTGCCAGCAGCCGGGGGGAGGGGTTGGAGACCCAGTACTTC. Its translation: CASSRGEGLETQYF.

This chain joins TRBV7-9 and TRBJ1-2; 7 bases are a match to TRBD1. Germline loops: CDR1 SEHNR, CDR2 FQNEAQ (reference sequence). The CDR3 sequence is 13 residues long. Trimming at V came to 5 bases and at J to 8 bases, leaving 8 bases not matched to a gene. CDR3 bases: TGTGCCAGCAGCCGATCGACAGGGTACGGCTACACCTTC. Amino acid sequence: CASSRSTGYGYTF.

This clone was seen only once. For the CDR3, the DNA is TGTGCCAGCAGTGAGGACAGCCATCAGCCCCAGCATTTT. Translating it yields CASSEDSHQPQHF. The V and J genes are TRBV2 and TRBJ1-5, with D possibly TRBD1 on 6 matching bases. The CDR3 sequence is 13 residues long. Germline CDR1 SNHLY, CDR2 FYNNEI. V was cut by 3 bases and J by 5 bases, with 8 bases left in between.

The chain is built from TRBV7-2 and TRBJ1-5; 12 bases map to TRBD1. The length of the CDR3 is 16 residues. The V gene end was trimmed by 3 bases and the J gene end by 7 bases; junction bases not matched to a gene: 7. Looked up from germline, CDR1 is SGHTA and CDR2 is FQGNSA. The CDR3 coding sequence is TGTGCCAGCAGCTTGGCGGGACAGGGGGCAGGACAGCCCCAGCATTTT. As protein: CASSLAGQGAGQPQHF.